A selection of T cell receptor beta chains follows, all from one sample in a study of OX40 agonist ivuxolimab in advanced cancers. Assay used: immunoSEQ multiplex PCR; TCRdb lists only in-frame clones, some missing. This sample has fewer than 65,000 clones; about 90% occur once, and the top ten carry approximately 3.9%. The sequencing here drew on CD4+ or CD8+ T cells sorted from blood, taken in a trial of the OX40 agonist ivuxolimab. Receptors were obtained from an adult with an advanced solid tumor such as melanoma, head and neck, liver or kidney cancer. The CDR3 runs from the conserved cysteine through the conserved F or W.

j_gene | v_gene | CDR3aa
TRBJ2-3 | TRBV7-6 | CASSPRRPSQDTQYF
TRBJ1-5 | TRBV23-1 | CASRKTGMRNQPQHF
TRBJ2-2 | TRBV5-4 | CASSGQDSNTGELFF
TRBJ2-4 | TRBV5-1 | CASSPGQGQYF
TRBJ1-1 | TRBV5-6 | CASSGLGGRSLDTEAFF
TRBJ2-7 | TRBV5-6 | CASSLSQDYEQYF
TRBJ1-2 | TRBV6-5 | CASSAGGGPGYGYTF
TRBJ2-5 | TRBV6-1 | CASSDLTLQEAGGPAETQYF
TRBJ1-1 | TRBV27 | CASSLGGDTEAFF
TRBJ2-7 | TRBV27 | CASSLFRGTYEQYF
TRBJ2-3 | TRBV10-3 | CAISEPGVAADTQYF
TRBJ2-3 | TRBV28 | CASSLNEWLLTDTQYF
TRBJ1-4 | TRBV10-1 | CASTAGTEGEKLFF
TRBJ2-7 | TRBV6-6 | CASKVSVAEQYF
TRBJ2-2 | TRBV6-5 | CASSFQTGGDAGELFF
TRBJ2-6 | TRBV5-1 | CASSLLEGGAGANVLTF
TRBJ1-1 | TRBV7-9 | CASGILNTEAFF
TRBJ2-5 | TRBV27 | CASSFDRAETQYF
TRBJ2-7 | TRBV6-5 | CASRGNARSEQYF
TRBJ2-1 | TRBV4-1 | CASSQDVDNEQFF
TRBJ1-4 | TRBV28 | CASSPPMDGLVEKLFF
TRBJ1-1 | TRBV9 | CASSPDGFMNTEAFF
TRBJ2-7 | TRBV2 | CASSERGSYSYEQYF
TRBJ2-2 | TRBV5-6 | CASSLSPSGELFF
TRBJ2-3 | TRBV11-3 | CASSKRGSGTDTQYF
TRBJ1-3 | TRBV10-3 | CAIRAGVSGNTIYF
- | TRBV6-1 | CASTEVDKAAYEQYF
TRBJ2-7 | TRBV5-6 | CASSLETGSYEQYF
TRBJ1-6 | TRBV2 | CAGGTAGNSPLHF
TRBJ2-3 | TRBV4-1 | CASSTLKLSDTQYF
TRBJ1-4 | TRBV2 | CASSERWGTNEKLFF
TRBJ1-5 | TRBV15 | CATRVSGSGNQPQHF
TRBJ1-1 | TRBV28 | CASSFMNTEAFF
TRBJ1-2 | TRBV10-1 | CASSRERVSGYTF
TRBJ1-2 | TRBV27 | CASRPGGDYGYTF
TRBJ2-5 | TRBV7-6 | CASSLALGGEETQYF